This passage covers 23 T cell receptor beta chains from one sample sequenced in a study of T-cell reconstitution after alpha-beta-depleted transplantation in children. The library targeted TCRbeta and was prepared with unique molecular identifiers. TCRdb re-derived calls from the PCR reads in MiXCR, one entry per CDR3 protein. The sample consists of under 250,000 distinct CDR3 sequences, more than 20% of them appearing once. The sample was PBMCs, mostly from graft donor cells, taken 360 days after TCRalphabeta/CD19-depleted stem cell transplant. The receptors shown here come from a female patient under 10 years old who had a stem cell transplant for congenital amegakaryocytic thrombocytopenia, so the T cells may come from the graft donor.

The rearrangement uses TRBV10-3 and TRBJ2-4; tentatively, D is TRBD2 (6 bases). V was clipped by 0 bases and J by 0 bases, with 9 bases between them. Germline V gene data show CDR1 as ENHRY and CDR2 as SYGVKD. CDR3 length: 16 amino acids. The CDR3 region has the DNA TGTGCCATCAGTGAGTCGTTGGGACTAGCCAAAAACATTCAGTACTTC. It yields the protein CAISESLGLAKNIQYF.

The chain joins TRBV20-1 to TRBJ1-5; D is ambiguous. V was pared by 0 bases and J by 0 bases, with 12 bases between. This CDR3 has 16 amino acids. Germline assignment: CDR1 DFQATT and CDR2 SNEGSKA (reference sequence). CDR3 protein: CSAREHLLYSNQPQHF. Here the CDR3 DNA reads TGCAGTGCTAGAGAACACTTATTATATAGCAATCAGCCCCAGCATTTT.

This clonotype was observed a few times. The chain is built from TRBV7-2 and TRBJ2-1, with a weak D call TRBD2 (7 bases). CDR3 size: 16 residues. The germline CDR1 and CDR2 sequences are SGHTA and FQGNSA. V shed 6 bases and J shed 2 bases, with 17 bases lying between them. The CDR3 sequence: CASRRGGRHAYNEQFF. The CDR3 DNA reads as TGTGCCAGCAGAAGGGGGGGGAGACACGCCTACAATGAGCAGTTCTTC.

Only a few counts were recorded for this clonotype. The V gene is TRBV24-1, the J gene TRBJ2-1; D might be TRBD2 (5 bases). Looked up from germline, CDR1 is KGHDR and CDR2 is SFDVKD. This CDR3 comprises 11 residues. V lost 9 bases and J lost 8, with 10 bases in between. CDR3 residues: CATQVRDEQFF. CDR3 nucleotide sequence: TGTGCCACCCAGGTGAGGGATGAGCAGTTCTTC.

The count of this clonotype is one. The CDR3 here is CASSLVVVGPQETQYF. CDR3 DNA sequence: TGCGCCAGCAGCTTGGTCGTGGTTGGCCCCCAAGAGACCCAGTACTTC. This chain joins TRBV5-1 and TRBJ2-5; D not certain. V was clipped by 0 bases and J by 1 base, with 13 bases between them. CDR3 size: 16 residues. Germline CDR1 SGHRS, CDR2 YFSETQ.

Ten or more counts support this clonotype. V and J are TRBV29-1 and TRBJ2-1; D might be TRBD1 (5 bases). The V gene lost 3 bases and the J gene lost 2 bases, with 8 bases spanning the gap. Germline CDR1 and CDR2: SQVTM and ANQGSEA. This CDR3 has 13 residues. CDR3 DNA: TGCAGCGTTGAGCCAGGGCCCTACAATGAGCAGTTCTTC. As protein: CSVEPGPYNEQFF.

The chain combines TRBV29-1 with TRBJ2-3; a weak D match, TRBD2 (6 bases). The germline V gene encodes CDR1 SQVTM and CDR2 ANQGSEA. The CDR3 spans 13 residues. V was trimmed by 0 bases and J by 4 bases, leaving 8 bases between them. In DNA, the CDR3 is TGCAGCGTTGAAGACGGGAGCTCAGATACGCAGTATTTT. Protein product: CSVEDGSSDTQYF.

J is TRBJ1-2 and V is TRBV20-1; TRBD1 matches 7 bases. CDR3 size: 14 residues. V was pared by 6 bases and J by 2 bases, with 9 bases of the junction left unmatched. Germline V lookup: CDR1 DFQATT, CDR2 SNEGSKA (reference sequence). CDR3 protein: CSAFRQGGNYGYTF. The CDR3 DNA reads TGCAGTGCATTCCGACAGGGAGGCAACTATGGCTACACCTTC.

This clonotype was observed a handful of times. CDR3: CASSSHDRGYEQYF. The CDR3 DNA follows: TGCGCCAGCAGCTCTCATGACAGGGGGTACGAGCAGTACTTC. The J gene is TRBJ2-7, the V gene TRBV5-1; 9 bases fit TRBD1. This CDR3 is built from 14 residues. J was trimmed by 4 bases and V by 3 bases; bases with no gene match: 5. The germline CDR1 and CDR2 sequences are SGHRS and YFSETQ. The variable domain in full, with the rest retrieved from reference TRBV5-1 and TRBJ2-7, is KAGVTQTPRYLIKTRGQQVTLSCSPISGHRSVSWYQQTPGQGLQFLFEYFSETQRNKGNFPGRFSGRQFSNSRSEMNVSTLELGDSALYLCASSSHDRGYEQYFGPGTRLTVT.

This clonotype was seen only a few times. This chain connects TRBV4-2 to TRBJ1-4; D is unclear. Deletions cut 1 base from V and 8 bases from J, with 11 bases between. The CDR3 totals 14 residues. CDR1 LGHNA and CDR2 YNFKEQ come from the germline V gene. The chain's CDR3 is CASSQAGSKEKLFF. The CDR3 DNA sequence: TGTGCCAGCAGCCAAGCTGGGAGTAAGGAAAAACTGTTTTTT.

This clonotype appeared a few times. The chain recombines TRBV28 with TRBJ1-6; D is unclear. Trimming took off 3 bases at V and 10 bases at J, with 10 bases between the two ends. The CDR3 totals 13 residues. Germline-derived CDR1 and CDR2 are MDHEN and SYDVKM. The CDR3 reads CASSLVKESPLHF. The CDR3 bases are TGTGCCAGCAGTTTGGTCAAGGAGTCACCCCTCCACTTT.

The sample holds a few counts of this clonotype. V gene TRBV27 combines with J gene TRBJ2-7, with unresolved D. V was pared by 0 bases and J by 2 bases, with 8 bases between. The CDR3 sequence is 14 residues long. From germline, CDR1 is MNHEY and CDR2 SMNVEV (reference sequence). CDR3 nucleotides: TGTGCCAGCAGTTTATCGACGGCGGCCTACGAGCAGTACTTC. The encoded protein is CASSLSTAAYEQYF.

A few counts support this clonotype. The chain uses TRBV20-1 and TRBJ2-7; unclear D gene. Germline values: CDR1 DFQATT, CDR2 SNEGSKA (reference sequence). The V end lost 6 bases, the J end lost 4 bases, and 10 bases lay between the germline ends. The CDR3 extends over 11 amino acids. The CDR3 sequence is CSAYDLYEQYF. The CDR3 DNA is TGCAGTGCCTACGACCTGTACGAGCAGTACTTC.

This chain uses TRBV28 with TRBJ1-5; maybe TRBD1 (6 bases). Deletions cut 5 bases from V and 6 bases from J, with 20 bases between. CDR3 length: 16 amino acids. Germline V gene lookup returns CDR1 MDHEN and CDR2 SYDVKM. CDR3 coding DNA: TGTGCCAGCAGTCACCCCGCCGGGGGCGCAGGTCAGCCCCAGCATTTT. Amino acid sequence: CASSHPAGGAGQPQHF.

The chain joins TRBV18 to TRBJ1-2, with 7 positions matching TRBD1. Germline CDR1 is KGHSH and CDR2 is LQKENI. The CDR3 has 16 residues. V lost 3 bases, J lost 6 bases, and 13 bases stayed unmatched. DNA of the CDR3: TGTGCCAGCTCACCGAACCGGGACAGAGCGGTAGATGGCTACACCTTC. Protein sequence: CASSPNRDRAVDGYTF.

DNA for the CDR3: TGTGCCAGCAGTGAAATCATGGGGCGTAATGAGCAGTTCTTC. Its translation is CASSEIMGRNEQFF. This chain connects TRBV25-1 to TRBJ2-1; a weak D match, TRBD1 (5 bases). V was pared by 2 bases and J by 7 bases, with 12 bases between. CDR3 length equals 14 residues. From germline, CDR1 is MGHDK and CDR2 SYGVNS.

This clonotype was found once. The chain employs TRBV20-1 and TRBJ2-7; 8 nucleotides agree with TRBD1. This CDR3 is built from 13 residues. Trimming took 6 bases from V and 6 from J; bases not matched to a gene: 10. Germline lookup yields CDR1 DFQATT and CDR2 SNEGSKA (reference sequence). This chain's CDR3 is CSALGQGTGEQYF. Here the CDR3 DNA reads TGCAGTGCCCTAGGACAGGGAACGGGCGAGCAGTACTTC.

Written as DNA, the CDR3 is TGTGCCAGCAGCCCGACGACTAGCCTTACCTACAATGAGCAGTTCTTC. It translates to CASSPTTSLTYNEQFF. This rearrangement joins TRBV7-2 to TRBJ2-1; TRBD2 agrees at 7 bases. The CDR3 is 16 amino acids. The V gene's germline CDR1 is SGHTA and CDR2 FQGNSA. J gave up 2 bases and V 5 bases, and 9 bases lay outside the gene matches.

The V gene is TRBV7-3, the J gene TRBJ1-1; D is perhaps TRBD1 (6 bases). The V gene lost 3 bases and the J gene lost 3 bases, with 8 bases spanning the gap. The length of the CDR3 is 13 residues. Germline CDR1 SGHTA, CDR2 FQGTGA. The CDR3 is CASSFAGDTEAFF. The CDR3, as DNA: TGTGCCAGCAGCTTTGCAGGGGACACTGAAGCTTTCTTT.

This clonotype was seen only a few times. V usage is TRBV18 and J usage is TRBJ1-1, with 9 bases that match TRBD1. This CDR3 spans 15 amino acids. The germline V gene has CDR1 KGHSH and CDR2 LQKENI. V gave up 7 bases and J gave up 0 bases; unmatched junction bases: 6. CDR3 DNA: TGTGCCAGCTGGGGACAGGGAAGAATGAACACTGAAGCTTTCTTT. Amino acid sequence: CASWGQGRMNTEAFF.

This clonotype appeared a few times. The genes are TRBV16 and TRBJ1-5; D remains unclear. The ends were cut back, 4 bases at V and 1 base at J, with 20 bases in the middle. The CDR3 length is 18 residues. Germline CDR1 is KGHSY and CDR2 is FQNENV. CDR3 in DNA: TGTGCCAGCAGCCTAACCTCTGCCTCACGGTTGAGCAATCAGCCCCAGCATTTT. Translation gives CASSLTSASRLSNQPQHF. The full variable domain, completed using reference TRBV16 and TRBJ1-5, is GEEVAQTPKHLVRGEGQKAKLYCAPIKGHSYVFWYQQVLKNEFKFLISFQNENVFDETGMPKERFSAKCLPNSPCSLEIQATKLEDSAVYFCASSLTSASRLSNQPQHFGDGTRLSIL.

This clonotype was recorded a few times. This rearrangement joins TRBV3-1 to TRBJ1-4, with no clear D. V lost 1 base and J lost 8, with 14 bases in between. Germline assignment: CDR1 LGHDT and CDR2 YNNKEL (reference sequence). The length of the CDR3 is 15 residues. The CDR3 DNA reads TGTGCCAGCAGCCAAGGAGGCAGGAGGTGGGAAAAACTGTTTTTT. Residues: CASSQGGRRWEKLFF.

The V gene is TRBV2, the J gene TRBJ1-5, with D unclear. Trimming left V 0 bases short and J 2 bases short, with 11 bases between. CDR1 is SNHLY and CDR2 is FYNNEI in the germline V gene. The CDR3 covers 16 residues. In nucleotides, the CDR3 is TGTGCCAGCAGTGAAGCAGGGAGGTGGGGCAATCAGCCCCAGCATTTT. Translating gives CASSEAGRWGNQPQHF.